The 9 T cell receptor beta chains below come from one sample, sequenced in a study of a mutant IDH1 vaccine in newly diagnosed glioma. Here immunoSEQ multiplex PCR was the method, and the copy in TCRdb shows in-frame clones only, minus some. The table records 30,000 or so clones, roughly 90% of them present only once. Their specific antigens are unknown. As to time point: week 47, end of study. Alongside topical imiquimod, each dose of vaccine comprised 300 ug of mutant IDH1 20-mer peptide. This specimen was PBMCs, taken from a glioma patient whose treatment included an IDH1 peptide vaccine. All receptors come from a man aged 35 to 55 with glioma.

This clone appeared once. This chain uses TRBV5-4 with TRBJ1-1; D is uncertain. V dropped 4 bases and J dropped 8 bases, with 18 bases sitting between them. Looked up from germline, CDR1 is SGHNT and CDR2 is YYREEE (reference sequence). This CDR3 contains 14 residues. The chain's CDR3 is CASSPSTGIREAFF. The CDR3 nucleotides read TGTGCCAGCAGCCCCTCTACGGGGATTAGGGAAGCTTTCTTT.

The rearrangement links TRBV5-1 to TRBJ1-1; D not certain. V lost 1 base and J 0 bases, leaving 19 bases between the germline ends. CDR3 length equals 18 residues. Germline V gene data show CDR1 as SGHRS and CDR2 as YFSETQ. The CDR3, as DNA: TGCGCCAGCAGCTTGACCCCCACAGCCGGGTTCATGAACACTGAAGCTTTCTTT. It codes for CASSLTPTAGFMNTEAFF.

V and J are TRBV21-1 and TRBJ1-2; TRBD1 is taken as the D call from the table, unchecked against the DNA. TRBV21-1 is a recognized pseudogene. The CDR3 is 14 amino acids. The CDR3 DNA sequence: TGTGCCAGCCCTGGGGGACCAGGGGCGCATGGCTACACCTTC. It translates to CASPGGPGAHGYTF.

The chain employs TRBV28 and TRBJ1-2, with D possibly matching TRBD1 (5 bases). V lost 4 bases and J 8 bases, leaving 20 bases between the germline ends. The germline V gene encodes CDR1 MDHEN and CDR2 SYDVKM. CDR3 length: 15 residues. The CDR3: CASSSPGPMGRGYTF. The CDR3 region has the DNA TGTGCCAGCAGTTCGCCGGGACCCATGGGGAGAGGCTACACCTTC.

The chain uses TRBV4-2 and TRBJ1-5; 10 nucleotides align to TRBD1. V lost 0 bases to trimming and J lost 0 bases; unmatched junction nucleotides: 5. This CDR3 has 18 residues. From germline, CDR1 is LGHNA and CDR2 YNFKEQ. The CDR3 here is CASSQEAGQGFSNQPQHF. The DNA for the CDR3 is TGTGCCAGCAGCCAAGAAGCGGGACAGGGGTTTAGCAATCAGCCCCAGCATTTT.

The chain combines TRBV6-6 with TRBJ1-2, with 8 positions matching TRBD1. Germline CDR1 reads MNHNY; CDR2 reads SVGAGI (reference sequence). This CDR3 comprises 16 residues. With 2 bases clipped from V and 2 bases from J, the junction kept 7 bases outside the gene matches. CDR3 nucleotide sequence: TGTGCCAGCAGTTACACCCTGACAGGGGTGAACTATGGCTACACCTTC. Protein sequence: CASSYTLTGVNYGYTF.

This clone was observed once. The CDR3 spells CASSGRDRAYEQYF. The CDR3 coding sequence is TGTGCCAGCAGTGGAAGGGACAGGGCTTACGAGCAGTACTTC. This sequence joins TRBV2 and TRBJ2-7; TRBD1 matches 9 bases. Germline CDR1 SNHLY, CDR2 FYNNEI. The CDR3 spans 14 residues. The J segment lost 4 bases and the V segment lost 4 bases, leaving 5 bases of the junction unmatched.

The V and J genes are TRBV19 and TRBJ2-7, with unresolved D. Germline lookup yields CDR1 LNHDA and CDR2 SQIVND (reference sequence). The CDR3 has 15 residues. V was pared by 6 bases and J by 4 bases, with 19 bases between. The CDR3 DNA follows: TGTGCCAGTAGAACCTTCGGACCCCACGGGTACGAGCAGTACTTC. Translation: CASRTFGPHGYEQYF.

This rearrangement joins TRBV5-1 to TRBJ2-1; D not certain. The V gene lost 8 bases and the J gene lost 5 bases, with 14 bases spanning the gap. The CDR3 is 13 amino acids. The germline V gene has CDR1 SGHRS and CDR2 YFSETQ. The CDR3 sequence is CASTNSRNNEQFF. The CDR3 DNA follows: TGCGCCAGTACCAATTCGAGAAACAATGAGCAGTTCTTC.